The sequence of this TCR beta chain was determined in a study of T cell responses to AZD1222 COVID-19 vaccine. Assay: immunoSEQ multiplex PCR; the TCRdb copy retains only in-frame clones and omits some. The sample holds 80,000 or so clones, around four fifths seen once. This clone was counted only a few times. The TCR comes from an adult in good health. Specimen: peripheral blood, collected on day 0 of AZD1222 vaccination.

The CDR3 loop is CASSEIGLRLLGQYF. CDR3 coding DNA: TGTGCCAGCAGTGAAATAGGACTAAGATTACTAGGGCAGTACTTC. This chain uses TRBV2 with TRBJ2-7, with D maybe TRBD2 (6 bases). The CDR3 sequence is 15 residues long. Per germline, CDR1 SNHLY and CDR2 FYNNEI. The ends were cut back, 2 bases at V and 9 bases at J, with 20 bases in the middle. The whole variable domain, remainder taken from reference TRBV2 and TRBJ2-7, is EPEVTQTPSHQVTQMGQEVILRCVPISNHLYFYWYRQILGQKVEFLVSFYNNEISEKSEIFDDQFSVERPDGSNFTLKIRSTKLEDSAMYFCASSEIGLRLLGQYFGPGTRLTVT.